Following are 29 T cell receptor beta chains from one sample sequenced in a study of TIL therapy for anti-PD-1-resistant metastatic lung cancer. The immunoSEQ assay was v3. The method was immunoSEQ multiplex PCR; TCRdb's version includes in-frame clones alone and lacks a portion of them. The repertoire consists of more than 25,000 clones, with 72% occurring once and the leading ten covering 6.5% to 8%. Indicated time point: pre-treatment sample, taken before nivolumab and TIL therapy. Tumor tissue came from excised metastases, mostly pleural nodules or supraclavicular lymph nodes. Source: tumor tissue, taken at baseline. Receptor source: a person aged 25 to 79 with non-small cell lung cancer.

CDR3 DNA sequence: TGTGCCAGCAGCCCCCGGACAGGGACTAATGAAAAACTGTTTTTT. Its translation is CASSPRTGTNEKLFF. The rearrangement joins TRBV7-9 to TRBJ1-4; 8 nucleotides align to TRBD1. With V trimmed by 5 bases and J by 2 bases, 4 bases remained unmatched. Germline V gives CDR1 SEHNR, CDR2 FQNEAQ (reference sequence). The CDR3 has 15 residues.

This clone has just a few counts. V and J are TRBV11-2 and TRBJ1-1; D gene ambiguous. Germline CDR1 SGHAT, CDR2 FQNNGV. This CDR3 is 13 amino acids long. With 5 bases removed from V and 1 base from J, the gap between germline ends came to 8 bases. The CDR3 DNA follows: TGTGCCAGCAGCCCAGAAGAGAACACTGAAGCTTTCTTT. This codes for CASSPEENTEAFF.

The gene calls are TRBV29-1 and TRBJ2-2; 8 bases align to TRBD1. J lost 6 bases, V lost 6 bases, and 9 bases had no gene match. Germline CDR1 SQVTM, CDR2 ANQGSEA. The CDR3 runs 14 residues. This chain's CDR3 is CSVTRTGYAGELFF. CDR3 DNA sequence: TGCAGCGTGACCAGGACAGGGTATGCCGGGGAGCTGTTTTTT.

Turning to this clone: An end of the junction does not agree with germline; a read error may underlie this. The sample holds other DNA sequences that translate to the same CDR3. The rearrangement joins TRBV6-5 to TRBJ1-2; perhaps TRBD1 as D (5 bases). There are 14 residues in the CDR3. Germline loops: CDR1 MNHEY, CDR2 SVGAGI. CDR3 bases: TGTGCCAGCAGTTACACGGGACGGTTCCATGGCTACACTTTC. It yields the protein CASSYTGRFHGYTF.

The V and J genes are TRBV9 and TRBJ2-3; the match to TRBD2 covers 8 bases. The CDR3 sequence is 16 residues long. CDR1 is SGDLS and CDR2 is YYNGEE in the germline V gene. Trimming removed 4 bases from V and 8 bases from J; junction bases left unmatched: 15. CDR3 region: CASSPPGGGSGVTQYF. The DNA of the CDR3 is TGTGCCAGCAGCCCCCCAGGCGGGGGGAGCGGGGTTACGCAGTATTTT.

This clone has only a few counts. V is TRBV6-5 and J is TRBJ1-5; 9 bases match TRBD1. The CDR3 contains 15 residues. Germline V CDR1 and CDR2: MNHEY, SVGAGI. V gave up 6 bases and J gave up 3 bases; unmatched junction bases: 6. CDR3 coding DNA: TGTGCCAGCAGGATACAGGGGGCCCCCAATCAGCCCCAGCATTTT. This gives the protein CASRIQGAPNQPQHF.

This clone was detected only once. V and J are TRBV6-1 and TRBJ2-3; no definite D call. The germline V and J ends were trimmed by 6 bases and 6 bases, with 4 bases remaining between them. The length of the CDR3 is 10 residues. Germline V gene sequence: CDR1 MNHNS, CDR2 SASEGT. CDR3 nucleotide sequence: TGTGCCAGCAGCGACGATACGCAGTATTTT. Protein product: CASSDDTQYF.

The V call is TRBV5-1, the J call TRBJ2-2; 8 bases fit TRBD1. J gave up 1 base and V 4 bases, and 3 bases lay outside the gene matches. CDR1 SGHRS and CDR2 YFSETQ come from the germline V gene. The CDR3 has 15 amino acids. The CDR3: CASSPGTGNTGELFF. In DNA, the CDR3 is TGCGCCAGCAGCCCCGGGACAGGGAACACCGGGGAGCTGTTTTTT.

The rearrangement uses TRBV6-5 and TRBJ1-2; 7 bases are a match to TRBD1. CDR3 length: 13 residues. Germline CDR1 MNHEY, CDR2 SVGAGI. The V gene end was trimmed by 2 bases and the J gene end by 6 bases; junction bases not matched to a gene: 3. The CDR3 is CASSYMTGHGYTF. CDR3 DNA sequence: TGTGCCAGCAGTTACATGACAGGGCATGGCTACACCTTC.

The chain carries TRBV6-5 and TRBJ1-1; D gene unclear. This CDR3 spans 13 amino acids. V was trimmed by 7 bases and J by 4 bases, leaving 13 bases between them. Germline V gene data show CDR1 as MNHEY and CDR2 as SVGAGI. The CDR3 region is CASNAPLGTEAFF. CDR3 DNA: TGTGCCAGCAACGCCCCACTGGGCACTGAAGCTTTCTTT.

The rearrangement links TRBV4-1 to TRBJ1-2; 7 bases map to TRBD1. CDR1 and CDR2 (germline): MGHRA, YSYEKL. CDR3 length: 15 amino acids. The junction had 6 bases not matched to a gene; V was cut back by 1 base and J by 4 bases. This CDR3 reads CASSQASDRAYGYTF. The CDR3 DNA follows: TGCGCCAGCAGCCAAGCTTCCGACAGGGCCTATGGCTACACCTTC.

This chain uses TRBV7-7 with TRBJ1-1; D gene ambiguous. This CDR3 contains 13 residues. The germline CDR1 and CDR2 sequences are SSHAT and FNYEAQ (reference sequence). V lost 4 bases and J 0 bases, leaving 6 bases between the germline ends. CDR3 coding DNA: TGTGCCAGCAGCTCACAGATGAACACTGAAGCTTTCTTT. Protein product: CASSSQMNTEAFF.

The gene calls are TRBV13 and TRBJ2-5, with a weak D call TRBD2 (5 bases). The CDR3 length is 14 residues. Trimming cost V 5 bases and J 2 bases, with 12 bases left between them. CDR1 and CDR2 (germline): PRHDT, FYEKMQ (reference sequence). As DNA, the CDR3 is TGTGCCAGCAGCATGGACTGGAAACAAGAGACCCAGTACTTC. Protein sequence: CASSMDWKQETQYF.

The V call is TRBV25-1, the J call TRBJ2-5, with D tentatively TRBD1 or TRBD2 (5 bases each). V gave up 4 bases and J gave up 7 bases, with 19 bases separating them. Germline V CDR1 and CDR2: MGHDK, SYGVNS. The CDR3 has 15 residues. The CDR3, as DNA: TGTGCCAGCAGTGCCGGAACGGGACCTGGAGGGACCCAGTACTTC. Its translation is CASSAGTGPGGTQYF.

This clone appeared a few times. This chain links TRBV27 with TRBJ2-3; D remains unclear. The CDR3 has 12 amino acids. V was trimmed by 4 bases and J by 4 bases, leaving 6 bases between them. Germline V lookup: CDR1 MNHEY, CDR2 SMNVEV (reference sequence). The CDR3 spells CASSSPADTQYF. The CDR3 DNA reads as TGTGCCAGCAGTTCCCCGGCAGATACGCAGTATTTT.

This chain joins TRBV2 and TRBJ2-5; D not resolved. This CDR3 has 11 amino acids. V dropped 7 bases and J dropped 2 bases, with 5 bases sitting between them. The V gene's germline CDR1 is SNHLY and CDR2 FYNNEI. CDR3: CASTPQETQYF. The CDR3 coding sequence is TGTGCCAGCACCCCGCAAGAGACCCAGTACTTC.

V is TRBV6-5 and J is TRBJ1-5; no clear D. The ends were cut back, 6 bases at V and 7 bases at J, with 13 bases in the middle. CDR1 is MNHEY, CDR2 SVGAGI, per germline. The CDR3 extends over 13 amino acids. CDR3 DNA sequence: TGTGCCAGCAGGCGGGGTCGAGAGCAGCCCCAGCATTTT. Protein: CASRRGREQPQHF.

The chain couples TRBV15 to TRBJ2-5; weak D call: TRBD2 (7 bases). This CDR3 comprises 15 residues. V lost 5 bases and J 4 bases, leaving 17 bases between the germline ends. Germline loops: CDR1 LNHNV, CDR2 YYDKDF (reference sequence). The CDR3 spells CATSPNAGAGETQYF. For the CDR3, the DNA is TGTGCCACCAGCCCAAATGCGGGGGCTGGAGAGACCCAGTACTTC.

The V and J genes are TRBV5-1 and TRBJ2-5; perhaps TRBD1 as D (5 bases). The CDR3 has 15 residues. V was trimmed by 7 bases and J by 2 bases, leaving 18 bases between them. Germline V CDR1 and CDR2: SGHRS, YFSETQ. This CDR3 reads CASHNGLGQQETQYF. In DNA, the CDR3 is TGCGCCAGCCATAATGGGTTGGGGCAACAAGAGACCCAGTACTTC.

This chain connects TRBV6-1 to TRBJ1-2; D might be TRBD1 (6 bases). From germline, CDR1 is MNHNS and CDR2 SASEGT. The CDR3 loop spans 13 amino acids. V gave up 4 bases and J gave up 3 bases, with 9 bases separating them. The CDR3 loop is CASSGQVYYGYTF. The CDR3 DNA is TGTGCCAGCAGTGGACAGGTCTACTATGGCTACACCTTC.

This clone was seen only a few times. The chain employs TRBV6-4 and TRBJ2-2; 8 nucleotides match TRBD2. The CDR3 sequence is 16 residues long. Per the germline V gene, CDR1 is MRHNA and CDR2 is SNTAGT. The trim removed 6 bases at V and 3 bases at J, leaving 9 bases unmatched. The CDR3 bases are TGTGCCAGCAGCCCCCGCGGGCGGGGGGACACCGGGGAGCTGTTTTTT. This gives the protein CASSPRGRGDTGELFF.

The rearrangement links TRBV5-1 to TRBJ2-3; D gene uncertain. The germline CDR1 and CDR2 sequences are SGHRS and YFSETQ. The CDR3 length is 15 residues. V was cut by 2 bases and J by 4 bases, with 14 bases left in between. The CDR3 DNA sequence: TGCGCCAGCAGCTTAAGCTGGGTTGAGGCAGATACGCAGTATTTT. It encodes CASSLSWVEADTQYF.

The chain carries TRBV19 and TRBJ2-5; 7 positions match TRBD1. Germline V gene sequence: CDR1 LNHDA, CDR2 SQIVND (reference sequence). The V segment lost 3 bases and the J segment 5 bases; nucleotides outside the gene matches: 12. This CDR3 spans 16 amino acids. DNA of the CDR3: TGTGCCAGTAGTATGGTTCTACAGGGGCTCACGGAGACCCAGTACTTC. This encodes CASSMVLQGLTETQYF.

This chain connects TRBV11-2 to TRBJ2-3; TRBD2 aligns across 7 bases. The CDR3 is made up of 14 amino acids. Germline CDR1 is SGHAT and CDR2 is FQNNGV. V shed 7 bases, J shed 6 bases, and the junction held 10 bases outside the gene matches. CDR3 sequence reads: CASTPLGREDTQYF. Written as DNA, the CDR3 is TGTGCCAGCACCCCCCTCGGGCGGGAGGATACGCAGTATTTT.

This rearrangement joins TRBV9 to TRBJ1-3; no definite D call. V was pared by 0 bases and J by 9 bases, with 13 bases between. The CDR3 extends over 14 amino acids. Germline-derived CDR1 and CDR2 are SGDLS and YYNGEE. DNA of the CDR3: TGTGCCAGCAGCGTAGGGGTGGAGTCAGGCACCATATATTTT. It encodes CASSVGVESGTIYF. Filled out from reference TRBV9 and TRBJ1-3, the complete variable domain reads DSGVTQTPKHLITATGQRVTLRCSPRSGDLSVYWYQQSLDQGLQFLIQYYNGEERAKGNILERFSAQQFPDLHSELNLSSLELGDSALYFCASSVGVESGTIYFGEGSWLTVV.

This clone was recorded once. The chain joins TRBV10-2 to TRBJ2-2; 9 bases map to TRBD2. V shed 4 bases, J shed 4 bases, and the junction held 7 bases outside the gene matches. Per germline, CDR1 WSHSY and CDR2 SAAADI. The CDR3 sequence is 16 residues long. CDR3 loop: CASSGVFSGGTGELFF. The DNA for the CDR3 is TGCGCCAGCAGTGGGGTTTTTAGCGGGGGCACCGGGGAGCTGTTTTTT.

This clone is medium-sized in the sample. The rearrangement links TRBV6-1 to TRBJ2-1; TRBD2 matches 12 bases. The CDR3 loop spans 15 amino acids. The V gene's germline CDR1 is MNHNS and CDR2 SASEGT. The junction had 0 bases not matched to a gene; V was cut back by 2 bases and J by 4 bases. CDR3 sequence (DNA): TGTGCCAGCAGTGAACTAGCGGGGGGGTACAATGAGCAGTTCTTC. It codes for CASSELAGGYNEQFF.

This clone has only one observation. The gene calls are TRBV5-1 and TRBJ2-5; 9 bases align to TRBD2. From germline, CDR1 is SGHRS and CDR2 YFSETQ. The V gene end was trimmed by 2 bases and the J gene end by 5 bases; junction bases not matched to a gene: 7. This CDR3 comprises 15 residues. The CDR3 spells CASSFQRGDSETQYF. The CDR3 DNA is TGCGCCAGCAGCTTTCAGCGGGGGGATAGTGAGACCCAGTACTTC.

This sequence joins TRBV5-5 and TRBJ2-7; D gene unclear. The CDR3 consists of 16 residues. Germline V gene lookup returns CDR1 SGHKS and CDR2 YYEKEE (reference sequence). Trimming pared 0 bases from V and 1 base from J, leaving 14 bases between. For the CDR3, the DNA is TGTGCCAGCAGCTTGGCCCTCAAGTCGAGTTCCTACGAGCAGTACTTC. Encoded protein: CASSLALKSSSYEQYF.